This T cell receptor (beta chain) stems from a study of memory CD4+ T cells and cytomegalovirus serostatus. Study summary: Of the healthy Belgian adults, 9 were CMV seropositive and about 24 seronegative.

Study-wide points: Of around 160 reported CMV TCRbeta sequences, about 70 were found in memory CD4+ repertoires.

The sort gate was single viable CD3+CD4+CD8-CD45RO+ cells for memory CD4+ T cells. CMV serostatus came from serum IgG against pp150, pp28, p38, p52. After thawing, CD4+ T cells were positively selected. To note about this clone: What it recognizes is unknown.

The junction had 1 base not matched to a gene; V was cut back by 1 base and J by 2 bases. The CDR3 extends over 15 amino acids. Germline values: CDR1 SGHAT, CDR2 FQNNGV. Profiled with immunoSEQ multiplex PCR; TCRdb holds only in-frame clones, not every one. The sample lists 30,000 to 50,000 clones, 75% to 80% occurring once. The clonotype originates from an adult in good health and CMV-seronegative. This chain links TRBV11-2 with TRBJ2-7; 11 nucleotides agree with TRBD1. Source material: memory CD4+ T cells from blood. CDR3 bases: TGTGCCAGCAGCTTAGGGACAGGGGGCACCTACGAGCAGTACTTC. Translated, it gives CASSLGTGGTYEQYF.